The T cell receptor (beta chain) under discussion was sequenced for a study of PD-1 blockade in classical Hodgkin lymphoma. Background on the study: The nivolumab dose that patients received was 3 mg/kg, given intravenously every 2 weeks. Study-level findings and limits: The authors have not defined what causes the repertoire differences, possibly disease activity or prior therapy. A reduction in baseline TCR diversity was reportedly seen in newly diagnosed patients relative to healthy donors.

Concerning this clone: As yet, its antigen is unknown.

Each patient's relapse followed autologous stem cell transplantation, and brentuximab vedotin exposure varied. Patients' outcomes at their best amounted to complete response, partial response or progressive disease. This table comes from immunoSEQ multiplex PCR, and its TCRdb copy is limited to in-frame clones, with some not included. The table has approximately 25,000 clones, around three quarters seen once. Germline V lookup: CDR1 SGHKS, CDR2 YYEKEE (reference sequence). V was trimmed by 1 base and J by 0 bases, leaving 7 bases between them. This CDR3 comprises 14 residues. The TCR was taken from a human donor with classical Hodgkin lymphoma. Sample: peripheral blood mononuclear cells (PBMCs), taken before the second cycle of nivolumab. This chain connects TRBV5-5 to TRBJ1-1; maybe TRBD1 (5 bases). The CDR3 sequence is CASSLRGMNTEAFF. CDR3 in DNA: TGTGCCAGCAGCTTGAGGGGTATGAACACTGAAGCTTTCTTT.